This passage covers 3 T cell receptor beta chains from one sample sequenced in a study of blood T cell repertoires in COVID-19. The protocol was immunoSEQ multiplex PCR, while the TCRdb copy is restricted to in-frame clones and leaves out a portion. The sample shows 150,000 to 200,000 clones, approximately 86% of them seen only once. Sequencing used peripheral blood. Every receptor here comes from a man in his 60s with acute or convalescent COVID-19.

Only a few counts were recorded for this clone. This chain connects TRBV19 to TRBJ1-5; TRBD1 matches 9 bases. Trimming removed 11 bases from V and 6 bases from J; junction bases left unmatched: 11. This CDR3 is 14 amino acids long. The germline CDR1 and CDR2 sequences are LNHDA and SQIVND (reference sequence). DNA for the CDR3: TGTGCCTCTCGGCTACAGGGGGCGAGTCAGCCCCAGCATTTT. It yields the protein CASRLQGASQPQHF.

This chain joins TRBV3-1 (or the pseudogene TRBV3-2) and TRBJ1-2, with 8 bases that match TRBD1. Looked up from germline, CDR1 is LGHDT and CDR2 is YNNKEL (reference sequence). J was trimmed by 4 bases and V by 3 bases; bases with no gene match: 7. This CDR3 has 15 residues. The CDR3 is CASSQLGQGGYGYTF. Here the CDR3 DNA reads TGTGCCAGCAGCCAGCTCGGACAGGGCGGCTATGGCTACACCTTC.

The CDR3 here is CSDRTGETQYF. The CDR3, as DNA: TGCAGCGACAGGACAGGCGAGACCCAGTACTTC. The rearrangement joins TRBV29-1 to TRBJ2-5, with 7 bases identical to TRBD1. The germline CDR1 and CDR2 sequences are SQVTM and ANQGSEA. The CDR3 extends over 11 amino acids. V trimming: 7 bases; J trimming: 5 bases; junction bases outside the gene matches: 4.